This T cell receptor beta chain was recovered during a study of glioma-infiltrating T cells. Study-level information: Dexamethasone exposure before glioma surgery was limited to six or fewer days.

In its sample, this clonotype was seen many times. V lost 2 bases to trimming and J lost 6 bases; unmatched junction nucleotides: 6. Germline CDR1 and CDR2: MNHEY and SMNVEV (reference sequence). This CDR3 comprises 15 residues. Using RNA template, CDR3s of TCR alpha and beta were amplified with iRepertoire arm-PCR. TCRdb re-derived calls from the multiplex PCR reads in MiXCR, one entry per CDR3 protein. The sample contains more than 300,000 distinct CDR3 sequences, less than 50% of which appear only once. Sequencing was performed on glioma tissue, nonneoplastic brain tissue, or PBMCs (not recorded which). This receptor was obtained from a human donor with low-grade glioma or glioblastoma, undergoing nonglioma brain surgery, or in good health (not recorded which). The chain combines TRBV27 with TRBJ2-3; TRBD2 agrees at 9 bases. In nucleotides, the CDR3 is TGTGCCAGCAGTTTAAGCTTAGCGGGGGCGGATACGCAGTATTTT. This gives the protein CASSLSLAGADTQYF.